These T cell receptor beta chains were read from a single sample in a study of molecular identifiers for immune sequencing clone quantification. Each CDR3 protein is one row after TCRdb ran MiXCR on the PCR reads. The repertoire holds nearly 55,000 distinct CDR3 sequences, with roughly a third as singletons. The material sequenced was naive CD8+ T cells from blood, with Jurkat cell RNA spiked in. These receptors came from a human donor in good health. Some libraries in this study had Jurkat cell RNA spiked in. Both conserved end residues are part of each CDR3. The order of the fields is J gene, V gene, D gene, clone size, CDR3 DNA, CDR3 protein. D genes are given only for firm matches. Rows give clone size only sometimes, using once, few, many, or a class for an expanded clone.

J: TRBJ2-3; V: TRBV29-1; D: TRBD2; size: many; DNA: TGCAGCGTCCTGACTAGCGAAACAAATACGCAGTATTTT; CDR3: CSVLTSETNTQYF
J: TRBJ2-2; V: TRBV12-3/TRBV12-4; D: NA; size: few; DNA: TGTGCCAGCGCCCTAGGAGGGGAGCTGTTTTTT; CDR3: CASALGGELFF
J: TRBJ2-3; V: TRBV2; D: NA; size: few; DNA: TGTGCCAGCAGTGAAGAACCCCGACTGGATACGCAGTATTTT; CDR3: CASSEEPRLDTQYF
J: TRBJ2-5; V: TRBV4-3; D: NA; size: few; DNA: TGCGCCAGCAGCCAAGATCGATGGCAGGGCTTCGGGACCCAGTACTTC; CDR3: CASSQDRWQGFGTQYF
J: TRBJ1-1; V: TRBV4-3; D: NA; size: many; DNA: TGCGCCAGCAGCCAAGGCTACTCCCAGAACACTGAAGCTTTCTTT; CDR3: CASSQGYSQNTEAFF
J: TRBJ1-5; V: TRBV6-2/TRBV6-3; D: NA; size: many; DNA: TGTGCCAGCAGTTACACGCTCTCAGGGGCACAGCCCCAGCATTTT; CDR3: CASSYTLSGAQPQHF
J: TRBJ2-7; V: TRBV6-1; D: NA; size: NA; DNA: TGTGCCAGCAGAATAACCGGGACCAGCTCCTACGAGCAGTACTTC; CDR3: CASRITGTSSYEQYF
J: TRBJ2-7; V: TRBV7-2; D: TRBD2; size: many; DNA: TGTGCCAGCAGCTTGGGACTAGCGCCCAGCTACGAGCAGTACTTC; CDR3: CASSLGLAPSYEQYF
J: TRBJ2-7; V: TRBV5-5; D: NA; size: NA; DNA: TGTGCCAGCAGCTTGGGGTCAGGGGTTTTCTCCTACGAGCAGTACTTC; CDR3: CASSLGSGVFSYEQYF
J: TRBJ2-3; V: TRBV6-2/TRBV6-3; D: NA; size: NA; DNA: TGTGCCAGCAGTTATTCTCAGGACAAATACACAGATACGCAGTATTTT; CDR3: CASSYSQDKYTDTQYF
J: TRBJ2-3; V: TRBV15; D: TRBD1; size: NA; DNA: TGTGCCACCGGCAGAGATCGTACAGGGGGCACAGATACGCAGTATTTT; CDR3: CATGRDRTGGTDTQYF
J: TRBJ2-7; V: TRBV11-2; D: NA; size: NA; DNA: TGTGCCAGCAGCTTAGAGGGACGGCCCGTTTACGAGCAGTACTTC; CDR3: CASSLEGRPVYEQYF
J: TRBJ2-2; V: TRBV6-5; D: TRBD1; size: NA; DNA: TGTGCCAGCAACTCCCTCCGGGACAGGGCGGTTCCCGGGGAGCTGTTTTTT; CDR3: CASNSLRDRAVPGELFF
J: TRBJ2-7; V: TRBV7-9; D: TRBD1; size: many; DNA: TGTGCCAGCAGCTTAGGTACGGGACAGAAGTCCTACGAGCAGTACTTC; CDR3: CASSLGTGQKSYEQYF
J: TRBJ2-3; V: TRBV29-1; D: TRBD2; size: many; DNA: TGCAGCGTCCCACTAGCGGGAGCAGCAGATACGCAGTATTTT; CDR3: CSVPLAGAADTQYF
J: TRBJ2-2; V: TRBV13; D: TRBD1; size: NA; DNA: TGTGCCAGCAGTCAAGGGACAGGGGAGGCCGGGGAGCTGTTTTTT; CDR3: CASSQGTGEAGELFF
J: TRBJ1-2; V: TRBV28; D: NA; size: NA; DNA: TGTGCCAGCAGCCGAGGGGACACGAGCTACTATGGCTACACCTTC; CDR3: CASSRGDTSYYGYTF
J: TRBJ1-2; V: TRBV27; D: NA; size: few; DNA: TGTGCCAGCAGTTTATCGGCATTCTATGGCTACACCTTC; CDR3: CASSLSAFYGYTF
J: TRBJ2-4; V: TRBV5-4; D: NA; size: few; DNA: TGTGCCAGCAGCTCCAGGGAAAACATTCAGTACTTC; CDR3: CASSSRENIQYF
J: TRBJ1-5; V: TRBV28; D: NA; size: many; DNA: TGTGCCAGCAGTTTATCCCCGGGACACCCAGGGAGCAATCAGCCCCAGCATTTT; CDR3: CASSLSPGHPGSNQPQHF
J: TRBJ2-7; V: TRBV28; D: NA; size: once; DNA: TGTGCCAGCAGAAGGAACAAACTCCCCTCGGGAAAAGAGCAGTACTTC; CDR3: CASRRNKLPSGKEQYF
J: TRBJ2-2; V: TRBV6-4; D: NA; size: many; DNA: TGTGCCAGCAGTTTCGGGCAGAACACCGGGGAGCTGTTTTTT; CDR3: CASSFGQNTGELFF
J: TRBJ2-1; V: TRBV7-8; D: TRBD2; size: NA; DNA: TGTGCCAGCAGCTCAAGAGGACTAGCGGGAGATTGGAGTTCCTACAATGAGCAGTTCTTC; CDR3: CASSSRGLAGDWSSYNEQFF
J: TRBJ2-7; V: TRBV3-1; D: TRBD2; size: NA; DNA: TGTGCCAGCAGCACCCGATCGAGCGGGAGGCCCCACGAGCAGTACTTC; CDR3: CASSTRSSGRPHEQYF
J: TRBJ2-7; V: TRBV9; D: NA; size: NA; DNA: TGTGCCAGCAGCGTCTACGGTACCTACGAGCAGTACTTC; CDR3: CASSVYGTYEQYF
J: TRBJ1-1; V: TRBV6-5; D: NA; size: NA; DNA: TGTGCCAGCAGGACCTTTTCAGCCATGAACACTGAAGCTTTCTTT; CDR3: CASRTFSAMNTEAFF
J: TRBJ2-1; V: TRBV19; D: NA; size: NA; DNA: TGTGCCAGTAGTTTCGGGGGTTGGGACTACAATGAGCAGTTCTTC; CDR3: CASSFGGWDYNEQFF
J: TRBJ1-5; V: TRBV27; D: TRBD1; size: NA; DNA: TGTGCCAGCAGTGTAGACAGGGGTGCTCAGCCCCAGCATTTT; CDR3: CASSVDRGAQPQHF
J: TRBJ1-5; V: TRBV24-1; D: NA; size: many; DNA: TGTGCCACCAGAGACGGGGGTAGCAATCAGCCCCAGCATTTT; CDR3: CATRDGGSNQPQHF
J: TRBJ2-7; V: TRBV6-5; D: TRBD2; size: few; DNA: TGTGCCAGCAGGGGACTAGCCGCCTACGAGCAGTACTTC; CDR3: CASRGLAAYEQYF
J: TRBJ2-7; V: TRBV5-1; D: TRBD2; size: NA; DNA: TGCGCCAGCAGCCCGGAACTAGCGGCCAATCAGTACGAGCAGTACTTC; CDR3: CASSPELAANQYEQYF
J: TRBJ1-1; V: TRBV7-9; D: NA; size: few; DNA: TGTGCCAGCAGCTTAATTGGGGCAGTTGAAGCTTTCTTT; CDR3: CASSLIGAVEAFF
J: TRBJ2-1; V: TRBV28; D: NA; size: few; DNA: TGTGCCAGCAGACCAGGGAGTGCCAATGAGCAGTTCTTC; CDR3: CASRPGSANEQFF
J: TRBJ1-1; V: TRBV7-2; D: NA; size: NA; DNA: TGTACCAGCCTAGCTTATCGGGCAGGGGTTGACGCAGAAGCTTTCTTT; CDR3: CTSLAYRAGVDAEAFF
J: TRBJ2-3; V: TRBV13; D: TRBD2; size: NA; DNA: TGTGCCAGCAGCGAAAGACTAGCTGGTAGACATGATACGCAGTATTTT; CDR3: CASSERLAGRHDTQYF
J: TRBJ2-3; V: TRBV24-1; D: NA; size: many; DNA: TGTGCCACCAGTGACTTGGACCGCTCTAGCACAGATACGCAGTATTTT; CDR3: CATSDLDRSSTDTQYF
J: TRBJ2-7; V: TRBV20-1; D: TRBD1; size: few; DNA: TGCAGTGCTAGTTGGACAGGGTCCGAGCAGTACTTC; CDR3: CSASWTGSEQYF
J: TRBJ2-1; V: TRBV6-5; D: NA; size: many; DNA: TGTGCCAGCAGTTACACCCAATGGGGGGGCTTAGACAATGAGCAGTTCTTC; CDR3: CASSYTQWGGLDNEQFF
J: TRBJ2-7; V: TRBV4-3; D: NA; size: once; DNA: TGCGCCAGCAGCCCCTCAGGGACGCCTCCCTACGAGCAGTACTTC; CDR3: CASSPSGTPPYEQYF
J: TRBJ2-7; V: TRBV5-5; D: NA; size: many; DNA: TGTGCCAGCAGTCGGGGTGGCGAGCAGTACTTC; CDR3: CASSRGGEQYF
J: TRBJ2-3; V: TRBV6-5; D: NA; size: few; DNA: TGTGCCAGCAGTTACTCGGGTGGTGGTACAGATACGCAGTATTTT; CDR3: CASSYSGGGTDTQYF
J: TRBJ2-2; V: TRBV15; D: NA; size: few; DNA: TGTGCCACCAGCCCCGGGCAGGCGATAACCGGGGAGCTGTTTTTT; CDR3: CATSPGQAITGELFF
J: TRBJ2-3; V: TRBV12-3/TRBV12-4; D: TRBD2; size: NA; DNA: TGTGCCAGCAGTTTTTCTAGCGGGAACACAGATACGCAGTATTTT; CDR3: CASSFSSGNTDTQYF
J: TRBJ1-1; V: TRBV5-1; D: NA; size: many; DNA: TGCGCCAGCAGCTTGGCGCCAGACACTGAAGCTTTCTTT; CDR3: CASSLAPDTEAFF
J: TRBJ2-7; V: TRBV19; D: TRBD2; size: NA; DNA: TGTGCCAGTAGTATATCGGCGGGAGAGGTCTACGAGCAGTACTTC; CDR3: CASSISAGEVYEQYF
J: TRBJ1-1; V: TRBV7-6; D: NA; size: NA; DNA: TGTGCCAGCAGCCCGGATGGAAGGTTTTGGGCTGAAGCTTTCTTT; CDR3: CASSPDGRFWAEAFF
J: TRBJ2-2; V: TRBV13; D: NA; size: many; DNA: TGTGCCAGCAGCCCCCCGGAGTTCTCCGGGGAGCTGTTTTTT; CDR3: CASSPPEFSGELFF
J: TRBJ2-5; V: TRBV7-9; D: TRBD1; size: NA; DNA: TGTGCCGGCAGCTCCCGGGACAGACAAGAGACCCAGTACTTC; CDR3: CAGSSRDRQETQYF
J: TRBJ1-5; V: TRBV4-1; D: TRBD1; size: many; DNA: TGCGCCAGCAGCCAGGCGACAGGGCCGAATCAGCCCCAGCATTTT; CDR3: CASSQATGPNQPQHF
J: TRBJ2-3; V: TRBV27; D: NA; size: NA; DNA: TGTGCCAGCAGTCCGGGACAAATAATCGCCACAGATACGCAGTATTTT; CDR3: CASSPGQIIATDTQYF
J: TRBJ2-7; V: TRBV7-9; D: TRBD1; size: NA; DNA: TGTGCCAGCAGCTCCCCAGGGGGCGACGAGCAGTACTTC; CDR3: CASSSPGGDEQYF
J: TRBJ2-2; V: TRBV29-1; D: NA; size: many; DNA: TGCAGCGTTCCCAGTAACACCGGGGAGCTGTTTTTT; CDR3: CSVPSNTGELFF
J: TRBJ2-1; V: TRBV7-3; D: NA; size: NA; DNA: TGTGCCAGCAGCATAACGTCCACTTCTTTCTTTAATGAGCAGTTCTTC; CDR3: CASSITSTSFFNEQFF
J: TRBJ2-2; V: TRBV7-9; D: NA; size: many; DNA: TGTGCCAGCGTAGAGAAAGCCGGGGAGCTGTTTTTT; CDR3: CASVEKAGELFF
J: TRBJ2-3; V: TRBV28; D: NA; size: NA; DNA: TGTGCCAGCAGTACCCCCGGACAGCCTATTACAACAGATACGCAGTATTTT; CDR3: CASSTPGQPITTDTQYF
J: TRBJ2-7; V: TRBV20-1; D: TRBD1; size: NA; DNA: TGCAGTGCTGACACGGGACAGAGATACGAGCAGTACTTC; CDR3: CSADTGQRYEQYF
J: TRBJ2-6; V: TRBV4-1; D: NA; size: NA; DNA: TGCGCCAGCAGCCCCCTGGGTTTGGCTGGGGCCAACGTCCTGACTTTC; CDR3: CASSPLGLAGANVLTF
J: TRBJ2-3; V: TRBV5-1; D: TRBD1; size: many; DNA: TGCGCCAGCCGACGTTGGGACAGGCCGGAAGCAGATACGCAGTATTTT; CDR3: CASRRWDRPEADTQYF
J: TRBJ2-3; V: TRBV19; D: NA; size: many; DNA: TGTGCCAGTAGTACCCTACTAAGGGATACGCAGTATTTT; CDR3: CASSTLLRDTQYF